This T cell receptor beta chain was captured by sequencing in a study of Ad26.COV2.S vaccination and SARS-CoV-2 variants. Data came from immunoSEQ multiplex PCR; TCRdb stores just in-frame clones and leaves some out. Among 430,000 or so clones listed, roughly nine tenths were seen once. Treatment denoted: 15 to 20 received Ad26.COV2.S at low or high dose, single or two shots; 5 received placebo; per-sample allocation not given. Specimen acquisition occurred on day 63 following the initial vaccine or placebo injection. The CDR3 is made up of 13 amino acids. Deletions cut 7 bases from V and 4 bases from J, with 12 bases between. Germline V gene data show CDR1 as KGHDR and CDR2 as SFDVKD.

The receptor was derived from a person between 18 and 65 years old who received the Ad26.COV2.S COVID-19 vaccine or a placebo. The material sequenced was peripheral blood, taken in a trial of Ad26.COV2.S vaccine versus placebo. The rearrangement uses TRBV24-1 and TRBJ1-2, with a weak D call TRBD1 (5 bases). This CDR3 reads CATSLRGGYGYTF. CDR3 sequence (DNA): TGTGCCACCAGCTTACGGGGGGGCTATGGCTACACCTTC.